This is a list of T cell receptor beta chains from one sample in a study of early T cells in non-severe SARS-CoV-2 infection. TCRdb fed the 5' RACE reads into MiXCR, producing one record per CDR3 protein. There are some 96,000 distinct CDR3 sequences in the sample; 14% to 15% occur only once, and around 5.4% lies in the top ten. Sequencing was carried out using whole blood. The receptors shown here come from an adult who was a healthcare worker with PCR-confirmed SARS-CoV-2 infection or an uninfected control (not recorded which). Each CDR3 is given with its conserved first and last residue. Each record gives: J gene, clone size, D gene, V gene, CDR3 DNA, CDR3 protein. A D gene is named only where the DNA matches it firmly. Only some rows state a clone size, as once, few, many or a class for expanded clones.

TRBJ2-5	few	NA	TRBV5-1	TGCGCCAGCAGGCGGGAAGAAGAGACCCAGTACTTC	CASRREEETQYF
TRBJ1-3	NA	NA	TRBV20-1	TGCAGTGCTAGAGTTTCCCTCGGGGGCACCATATATTTT	CSARVSLGGTIYF
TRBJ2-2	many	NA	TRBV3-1	TGTGCCAGCAGCCAAGGGCACAGCGATTTAACCGGGGAGCTGTTTTTT	CASSQGHSDLTGELFF
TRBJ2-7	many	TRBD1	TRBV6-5	TGTGCCAGCAGTTACGGACAGGGGGGCTACGAGCAGTACTTC	CASSYGQGGYEQYF
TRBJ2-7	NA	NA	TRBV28	TGTGCCAGCAGTAGAGGCGAGCAGTACTTC	CASSRGEQYF
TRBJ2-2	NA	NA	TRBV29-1	TGCAGCGCGGTGGAACAGAACACCGGGGAGCTGTTTTTT	CSAVEQNTGELFF
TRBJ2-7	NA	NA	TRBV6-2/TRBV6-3	TGTGCCAGCAGTTACTCGATCGGTCAGTCCTACGAGCAGTACTTC	CASSYSIGQSYEQYF
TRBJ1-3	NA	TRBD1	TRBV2	TGTGCCAGCAGTCGGGACAGCCGTTGGAACACCATATATTTT	CASSRDSRWNTIYF
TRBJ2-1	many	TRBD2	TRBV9	TGTGCCAGCAGCGTAGGCGGGAGGGCCTACAATGAGCAGTTCTTC	CASSVGGRAYNEQFF
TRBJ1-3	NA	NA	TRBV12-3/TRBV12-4	TGTGCCAGCAAATGGGGCAGGGCGGGAAACACCATATATTTT	CASKWGRAGNTIYF
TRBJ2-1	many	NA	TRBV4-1	TGCGCCAGCAGCCAAGAGGGGGAGTCTCAGTTCTTC	CASSQEGESQFF
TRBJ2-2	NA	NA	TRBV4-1	TGCGCCAGCCGGGGGAGGCAGAACACCGGGGAGCTGTTTTTT	CASRGRQNTGELFF
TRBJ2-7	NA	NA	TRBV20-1	TGCAGTGTCGGCGGGATCGGGAGCTACGAGCAGTACTTC	CSVGGIGSYEQYF
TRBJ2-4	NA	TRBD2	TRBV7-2	TGTGCCAGCAGCTTAGTTGGCGGGAGTGGAAACATTCAGTACTTC	CASSLVGGSGNIQYF
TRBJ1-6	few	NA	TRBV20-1	TGCAGTGCTAGACCAGACACAACAGGGCGGTCACCCCTCCACTTT	CSARPDTTGRSPLHF
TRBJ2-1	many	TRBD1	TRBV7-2	TGTGCCAGCACCCGCATGGGGACAGGGTATAGGGGTGAGCAGTTCTTC	CASTRMGTGYRGEQFF
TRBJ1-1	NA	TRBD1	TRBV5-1	TGCGCCAGCAGCTTAACAGGGGGTTCTGAAGCTTTCTTT	CASSLTGGSEAFF
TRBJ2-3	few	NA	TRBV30	TGTGCCTACGCCCTGGGGTCAGGGGCAGATACGCAGTATTTT	CAYALGSGADTQYF
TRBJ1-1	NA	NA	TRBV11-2	TGTGCCAGCAGCTCCTTGGACAGAGTCAAAGCTTTCTTT	CASSSLDRVKAFF
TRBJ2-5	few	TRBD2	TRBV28	TGTGCCAGCAGTAAAATAACTAGCGGAGAGACCCAGTACTTC	CASSKITSGETQYF